The 27 T cell receptor beta chains below all came from one sample that was sequenced in a study of T cell clonotyping in hematopoietic cell transplantation. Profiling relied on immunoSEQ multiplex PCR, and the TCRdb table lists in-frame clones only, not all of them. The data contain under 45,000 clones, roughly 95% of them singletons. The time point denotes: recipient sample about 28 days before transplant, after cytoreduction. The specimen was peripheral blood mononuclear cells, collected before stem cell transplant. The receptors derive from a man aged 40-55 years with chronic myeloid leukemia. Some clones in this sample may be carry-over from other donors' samples.

The chain combines TRBV6-1 with TRBJ2-3, with D perhaps TRBD1 (6 bases). Trimming pared 1 base from V and 5 bases from J, leaving 13 bases between. The CDR3 runs to 15 residues. Germline CDR1 is MNHNS and CDR2 is SASEGT. The chain's CDR3 is CASSEVEDRGDTQYF. The DNA of the CDR3 is TGTGCCAGCAGTGAAGTGGAGGACAGAGGAGATACGCAGTATTTT.

This chain links TRBV7-3 with TRBJ2-1; D possibly corresponds to TRBD1 (6 bases). The V gene lost 1 base and the J gene lost 6 bases, with 13 bases spanning the gap. Germline V CDR1 and CDR2: SGHTA, FQGTGA. The CDR3 covers 15 residues. The CDR3 bases are TGTGCCAGCAGCTTAATGGCAGGGGTGGGCAATGAGCAGTTCTTC. Its protein is CASSLMAGVGNEQFF.

V is TRBV6-1 and J is TRBJ2-3; possibly TRBD2 for D (5 bases). CDR1 is MNHNS and CDR2 is SASEGT in the germline V gene. V was cut by 4 bases and J by 6 bases, with 17 bases left in between. The CDR3 has 15 residues. The CDR3 DNA follows: TGTGCCAGCAGTGGTATTGGAGAGTGGAGGGATACGCAGTATTTT. It encodes CASSGIGEWRDTQYF.

This sequence joins TRBV7-3 and TRBJ2-2; TRBD1 matches 9 bases. The CDR3 loop spans 15 amino acids. V lost 6 bases to trimming and J lost 2 bases; unmatched junction nucleotides: 4. The germline CDR1 and CDR2 sequences are SGHTA and FQGTGA. The CDR3 bases are TGTGCCAGCAGTTTACAGGGGGCCAACACCGGGGAGCTGTTTTTT. It yields the protein CASSLQGANTGELFF.

V gene TRBV11-3 combines with J gene TRBJ2-2; the D is unclear. The V end lost 5 bases, the J end lost 4 bases, and 11 bases lay between the germline ends. The CDR3 has 14 amino acids. From germline, CDR1 is SGHNT and CDR2 YENEEA. Here the CDR3 reads CASSPDGSTGELFF. DNA for the CDR3: TGTGCCAGCAGCCCGGACGGTTCCACCGGGGAGCTGTTTTTT.

This chain uses TRBV30 with TRBJ2-5; D may match TRBD1 or TRBD2 (5 bases each). CDR3 size: 11 residues. Germline values: CDR1 GTSNPN, CDR2 SVGIG (reference sequence). Trimming pared 5 bases from V and 4 bases from J, leaving 8 bases between. CDR3 DNA sequence: TGTGCCTGGGGGGCGGGAGAGACCCAGTACTTC. It specifies CAWGAGETQYF.

The CDR3 DNA reads TGTGCCAGCTCCCGTACCACGAGGCCCGAGGAGCCCCAGCATTTT. As protein: CASSRTTRPEEPQHF. This chain connects TRBV9 to TRBJ1-5; D ambiguous. CDR1 and CDR2 from the germline V gene are SGDLS and YYNGEE. Trimming took 7 bases from V and 8 from J, leaving 22 bases between them. This CDR3 spans 15 amino acids.

This chain connects TRBV11-3 to TRBJ1-1, with D maybe TRBD1 (5 bases). This CDR3 region has 13 residues. The germline CDR1 and CDR2 sequences are SGHNT and YENEEA. V lost 5 bases, J lost 5 bases, and 12 bases lay in between. The CDR3 DNA reads TGTGCCAGCAGCCGAGGGGCAGGGACTGAAGCTTTCTTT. Its translation: CASSRGAGTEAFF.

The rearrangement joins TRBV7-3 to TRBJ2-3; TRBD2 might be the D (6 bases). With 5 bases removed from V and 2 bases from J, the gap between germline ends came to 14 bases. The CDR3 is made up of 15 amino acids. Germline lookup yields CDR1 SGHTA and CDR2 FQGTGA. CDR3: CASSLSGLVTDTQYF. In nucleotides, the CDR3 is TGTGCCAGCAGCCTTTCGGGACTTGTCACAGATACGCAGTATTTT.

The V gene is TRBV5-1, the J gene TRBJ2-2, with TRBD1 identical over 11 bases. J lost 7 bases, V lost 4 bases, and 6 bases had no gene match. This CDR3 is 15 amino acids long. Germline-derived CDR1 and CDR2 are SGHRS and YFSETQ. DNA for the CDR3: TGCGCCAGCAGCGTGGGACAGGGGGGTCACGGGGAGCTGTTTTTT. This sequence encodes CASSVGQGGHGELFF.

This sequence joins TRBV15 and TRBJ1-2, with D possibly TRBD1 on 5 matching bases. There are 14 residues in the CDR3. V was trimmed by 1 base and J by 7 bases, leaving 13 bases between them. Germline assignment: CDR1 LNHNV and CDR2 YYDKDF (reference sequence). In DNA, the CDR3 is TGTGCCACCAGCAGAGTAGGTTCAGGGTTTGGCTACACCTTC. Amino acid sequence: CATSRVGSGFGYTF.

The V gene is TRBV6-4, the J gene TRBJ2-2, with D possibly TRBD1 on 5 matching bases. In germline, CDR1 is MRHNA, CDR2 SNTAGT. Between the trimmed V and J ends, which lost 5 bases and 7 bases, there was a span of 11 bases. CDR3 length: 13 amino acids. DNA for the CDR3: TGTGCCAGCAGTATCCAGGGTTTCGGGGAGCTGTTTTTT. It specifies CASSIQGFGELFF.

This chain connects TRBV5-1 to TRBJ1-2; the D gene is possibly TRBD1 (6 bases). V gave up 0 bases and J gave up 4 bases, with 7 bases separating them. Germline V gene sequence: CDR1 SGHRS, CDR2 YFSETQ. The CDR3 runs to 13 residues. DNA of the CDR3: TGCGCCAGCAGCTTGGGGGACATCTATGGCTACACCTTC. Translation gives CASSLGDIYGYTF.

The chain joins TRBV2 to TRBJ1-1, with 8 positions matching TRBD1. The CDR3 covers 14 residues. Germline V gene sequence: CDR1 SNHLY, CDR2 FYNNEI. The trim removed 4 bases at V and 6 bases at J, leaving 7 bases unmatched. The CDR3 DNA sequence: TGTGCCAGCAGTGTGGACAGGGAACGGTCTGAAGCTTTCTTT. Amino acids: CASSVDRERSEAFF.

V and J are TRBV2 and TRBJ1-1; D is uncertain. Germline CDR1 is SNHLY and CDR2 is FYNNEI. This CDR3 region has 13 residues. Trimming pared 6 bases from V and 4 bases from J, leaving 12 bases between. CDR3 residues: CASSRGLSTEAFF. CDR3 nucleotide sequence: TGTGCCAGCAGCCGCGGACTTTCCACTGAAGCTTTCTTT.

This sequence joins TRBV5-1 and TRBJ2-6; D uncertain. Germline V gives CDR1 SGHRS, CDR2 YFSETQ. Trimming shortened V by 0 bases and J by 0 bases, and 7 bases separated the two germline ends. This CDR3 region has 16 residues. The CDR3 nucleotides read TGCGCCAGCAGCTTGGGTAGTATCTCTGGGGCCAACGTCCTGACTTTC. Translated: CASSLGSISGANVLTF.

The chain has TRBV29-1 and TRBJ2-5; TRBD1 matches 9 bases. The V segment lost 3 bases and the J segment 5 bases; nucleotides outside the gene matches: 10. This CDR3 comprises 15 residues. The germline gives CDR1 SQVTM, CDR2 ANQGSEA. As DNA, the CDR3 is TGCAGCGTTGAGTGGTGGGACAGGGCCCCTGAGACCCAGTACTTC. Translation: CSVEWWDRAPETQYF. Together with reference TRBV29-1 and TRBJ2-5, the CDR3 gives the full variable domain: SAVISQKPSRDICQRGTSLTIQCQVDSQVTMMFWYRQQPGQSLTLIATANQGSEATYESGFVIDKFPISRPNLTFSTLTVSNMSPEDSSIYLCSVEWWDRAPETQYFGPGTRLLVL.

This clone is a singleton in its sample. The chain combines TRBV7-2 with TRBJ1-5; 7 bases match TRBD1. There are 16 residues in the CDR3. Trimming at V came to 1 base and at J to 4 bases, leaving 7 bases not matched to a gene. CDR1 is SGHTA and CDR2 is FQGNSA in the germline V gene. The CDR3 bases are TGTGCCAGCAGCTTAGTTACAGGGGTAGTGAATCAGCCCCAGCATTTT. Translated: CASSLVTGVVNQPQHF.

The rearrangement links TRBV28 to TRBJ1-5; TRBD1 agrees at 7 bases. V trimming: 6 bases; J trimming: 5 bases; junction bases outside the gene matches: 4. The CDR3 has 13 amino acids. Germline V gene lookup returns CDR1 MDHEN and CDR2 SYDVKM. CDR3 loop: CASSGQEHQPQHF. The CDR3 nucleotides read TGTGCCAGCAGCGGACAGGAACATCAGCCCCAGCATTTT.

This chain joins TRBV19 and TRBJ1-6, with 7 positions matching TRBD1. CDR3 size: 16 residues. Germline V gene lookup returns CDR1 LNHDA and CDR2 SQIVND (reference sequence). V was pared by 4 bases and J by 1 base, with 4 bases of the junction left unmatched. The CDR3 protein is CASSTTGSSYNSPLHF. CDR3 bases: TGTGCCAGTAGTACGACAGGGAGTTCCTATAATTCACCCCTCCACTTT.

The chain recombines TRBV7-2 with TRBJ2-2; no firm D call. The CDR3 is made up of 17 amino acids. The germline V gene has CDR1 SGHTA and CDR2 FQGNSA. Trimming cost V 4 bases and J 4 bases, with 19 bases left between them. DNA of the CDR3: TGTGCCAGCAGCTCATCTTACTTGCGGACCAGCACCGGGGAGCTGTTTTTT. Its protein is CASSSSYLRTSTGELFF.

The rearrangement joins TRBV28 to TRBJ1-1, with TRBD1 matching 8 bases. CDR3 length: 16 residues. V lost 2 bases to trimming and J lost 4 bases; unmatched junction nucleotides: 9. In germline, CDR1 is MDHEN, CDR2 SYDVKM. DNA for the CDR3: TGTGCCAGCAGTTTAACGACAGGGGTTGATGGCACTGAAGCTTTCTTT. It specifies CASSLTTGVDGTEAFF.

The genes are TRBV5-1 and TRBJ2-7, with 7 bases aligning to TRBD1. The V and J ends lost 3 bases and 5 bases, in that order; junction bases with no gene match: 2. This CDR3 comprises 12 residues. Germline V gene data show CDR1 as SGHRS and CDR2 as YFSETQ. The chain's CDR3 is CASSSQGNEQYF. In nucleotides, the CDR3 is TGCGCCAGCAGCTCACAGGGGAACGAGCAGTACTTC. Combining the CDR3 with reference TRBV5-1 and TRBJ2-7 gives the whole variable domain KAGVTQTPRYLIKTRGQQVTLSCSPISGHRSVSWYQQTPGQGLQFLFEYFSETQRNKGNFPGRFSGRQFSNSRSEMNVSTLELGDSALYLCASSSQGNEQYFGPGTRLTVT.

The chain uses TRBV28 and TRBJ1-2, with a possible D match to TRBD1 (6 bases). The germline CDR1 and CDR2 sequences are MDHEN and SYDVKM. The CDR3 is 16 residues long. Between the trimmed V and J ends, which lost 10 bases and 6 bases, there was a span of 27 bases. The CDR3 is CATLPPPQGENDGYTF. The CDR3 region has the DNA TGTGCCACCCTCCCCCCTCCACAGGGAGAGAATGATGGCTACACCTTC.

J is TRBJ2-4 and V is TRBV7-2; D uncertain. The V gene lost 2 bases and the J gene lost 1 base, with 15 bases spanning the gap. The CDR3 consists of 17 residues. From germline, CDR1 is SGHTA and CDR2 FQGNSA. CDR3: CASSLSFSGTAKNIQYF. CDR3 nucleotides: TGTGCCAGCAGCTTATCTTTCTCCGGTACGGCCAAAAACATTCAGTACTTC.

This clone came up once. This chain uses TRBV6-5 with TRBJ1-6, with D tentatively TRBD1 (5 bases). Per germline, CDR1 MNHEY and CDR2 SVGAGI. Trimming shortened V by 6 bases and J by 3 bases, and 12 bases separated the two germline ends. CDR3 size: 15 residues. CDR3 bases: TGTGCCAGCAGCTCCGGACACATCTATAATTCACCCCTCCACTTT. This codes for CASSSGHIYNSPLHF.

This chain uses TRBV28 with TRBJ2-7; D remains unclear. The CDR3 sequence is 14 residues long. Deletions cut 4 bases from V and 1 base from J, with 11 bases between. Germline CDR1 MDHEN, CDR2 SYDVKM. In nucleotides, the CDR3 is TGTGCCAGCAGTTGGGTTTCATTTTCCTACGAGCAGTACTTC. It specifies CASSWVSFSYEQYF.